This T cell receptor (beta chain) originates from a study of PD-1 blockade in mismatch repair-deficient tumors (TCRdb year 2017). About the investigation overall: Between late 2013 and 2016, the trial enrolled roughly 86 consecutive patients with approximately 12 types of mismatch repair-deficient cancer, all of whom had received prior treatment and were progressing. Tumor-associated T cell clones in the peripheral blood of patients responding to PD-1 blockade were tracked using deep sequencing of TCR CDR3 regions.

The germline V end is reduced by 4 bases and the J end by 0 bases; junction bases left unmatched: 10. From its cysteine to its phenylalanine, the CDR3 spans 17 amino acids. Of the read, only the CDR3 DNA is kept; its 51 bases are in frame from base 1. CDR1 and CDR2 (SGHVS, FNYEAQ) derive from the germline V gene. Study-wide findings and limitations: Rapid expansion after pembrolizumab followed by contraction, generally before radiologic responses, was shown by tumor-resident clones, which were often undetectable in blood before treatment.

Receptor libraries were prepared by the immunoSEQ multiplex PCR assay. TCRdb stores this immuneACCESS table with in-frame sequences only. Part of the clones is absent; in the studies checked, under half of the shortfall reflects unresolved V genes, and no reason is known for the rest. The sample table contains about 110,000 clones; only one count was recorded for over 65% of them. About 4.5% of the sample is in the top ten clones. For every enrolled patient, mismatch repair deficiency was confirmed by either polymerase chain reaction or immunohistochemistry. TCR sequencing was carried out for three patients who responded to pembrolizumab therapy. Pembrolizumab PD-1 blockade was prospectively tested in advanced mismatch repair-deficient cancers, regardless of tissue of origin, in the phase II trial. Peripheral blood T cell samples were serially collected before and at multiple times after PD-1 blockade was started. Blood sampling times were expressed in weeks after the first pembrolizumab dose.

Only one count was recorded for this clone. There is no known antigen for this receptor. No base qualities exist here, and no much larger clone lies one base off it. The receptor comes from an adult with mismatch repair-deficient cancer. Rearrangement joined TRBV7-6 to TRBJ1-1; 8 bases in the junction line up with TRBD1. The sample here was peripheral blood, taken 60 to 65 weeks after starting pembrolizumab. The CDR3 region has the sequence CASSSQGANIMNTEAFF. The bases are TGTGCCAGCAGCTCGCAGGGGGCGAATATTATGAACACTGAAGCTTTCTTT.